This entry features one T cell receptor (beta chain) sequence. The antigen is undetermined. In germline, CDR1 is LGHNA, CDR2 YNFKEQ. J lost 11 bases, V lost 4 bases, and 19 bases had no gene match. The CDR3 sequence is 16 residues long. This record comes from a study of T cell repertoires in cytomegalovirus infection. Study results and caveats: The ex vivo response showed dominance by HLA-C-restricted CMV-specific TCR beta clonotypes.

From the reads, TCRdb called clonotypes with MiXCR, one entry per CDR3 protein. The sample lists about 60,000 distinct CDR3 sequences, 25% to 40% seen once, with nearly 70% in the top ten. The V gene is TRBV4-2, the J gene TRBJ1-1; TRBD1 matches at 7 bases. The sequenced sample consisted of PBMCs, sequenced either directly or after in vitro stimulation (not recorded which). The receptor comes from a human donor in good health (CMV status not recorded). Some clones in this sample may be carry-over from other donors' samples. The CDR3 DNA reads TGTGCCAGCAGCCCGTCATTTAGAACAGGGGTGGGAAGGGCTTTCTTT. Amino acid sequence: CASSPSFRTGVGRAFF.